This record covers a single TCR beta chain. Profiled with immunoSEQ multiplex PCR; TCRdb holds only in-frame clones, not every one. The sample has 1,500,000 or so clones; around 97% are singletons. The sample comes from a study of shared clonotypes between healthy human individuals. CDR1 and CDR2 from the germline V gene are SGHRS and YFSETQ. CDR3 length: 15 residues. V shed 1 base and J shed 2 bases, with 11 bases lying between them. Specimen: naive CD4+ T cells sorted from blood. Subset defined: CD45RA+ positively selected. This clonotype originated in a man between 25 and 39 years old in good health. This chain uses TRBV5-1 with TRBJ2-3; D is uncertain. CDR3: CASSLSRILTDTQYF. CDR3 nucleotides: TGCGCCAGCAGCTTGAGTAGGATCCTCACAGATACGCAGTATTTT.